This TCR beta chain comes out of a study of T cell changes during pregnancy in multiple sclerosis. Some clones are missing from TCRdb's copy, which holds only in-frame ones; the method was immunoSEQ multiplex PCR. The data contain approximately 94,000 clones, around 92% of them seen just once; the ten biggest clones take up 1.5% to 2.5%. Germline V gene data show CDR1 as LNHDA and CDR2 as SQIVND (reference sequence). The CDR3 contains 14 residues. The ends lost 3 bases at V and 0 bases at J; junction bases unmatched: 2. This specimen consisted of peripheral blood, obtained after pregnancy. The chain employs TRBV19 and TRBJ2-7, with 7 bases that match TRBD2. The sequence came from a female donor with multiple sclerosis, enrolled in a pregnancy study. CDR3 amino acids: CASSISGTSYEQYF. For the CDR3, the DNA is TGTGCCAGTAGTATCAGCGGGACCTCCTACGAGCAGTACTTC.